The rows below give T cell receptor beta chains drawn from one sample of a study of blood T cell repertoires in COVID-19. Profiled with immunoSEQ multiplex PCR; TCRdb holds only in-frame clones, not every one. This table holds about 49,000 clones, over 80% found once. Sequencing was carried out using peripheral blood. The receptor source for this set is a human donor in a cohort sampled during active COVID-19. CDR3s include the opening cysteine and the closing phenylalanine or tryptophan. The D gene is left open where the match is weak. Size is stated for part of the rows, as once, few or many counts, or as a class when the clone is expanded.

j_gene,d_gene,v_gene,abundance,CDR3aa,CDR3nt
TRBJ1-5,TRBD1,TRBV5-8,few,CASSFVTGVINQPQHF,TGTGCCAGCAGCTTCGTGACAGGGGTGATTAATCAGCCCCAGCATTTT
TRBJ2-3,-,TRBV5-6,once,CASSGADTDTQYF,TGTGCCAGCAGCGGGGCAGACACAGATACGCAGTATTTT
TRBJ2-4,-,TRBV13,once,CASSGRTSLGIQYF,TGTGCCAGCAGCGGCAGGACTTCCTTGGGCATTCAGTACTTC
TRBJ2-5,TRBD1,TRBV5-5,-,CASSLGQGSETQYF,TGTGCCAGCAGCTTGGGACAGGGGTCGGAGACCCAGTACTTC
TRBJ2-5,TRBD2,TRBV2,-,CASSRTSGRETQYF,TGTGCCAGCAGCAGGACTAGCGGGAGAGAGACCCAGTACTTC
TRBJ1-1,-,TRBV18,-,CASSPPEFGRTEAFF,TGTGCCAGCTCACCACCGGAGTTTGGGAGGACTGAAGCTTTCTTT
TRBJ2-5,TRBD2,TRBV5-1,-,CASSLWGLAGELETQYF,TGCGCCAGCAGCTTGTGGGGACTAGCGGGGGAGTTAGAGACCCAGTACTTC
TRBJ2-5,-,TRBV14,-,CASSLWAQETQYF,TGTGCCAGCAGCCTTTGGGCCCAAGAGACCCAGTACTTC
TRBJ1-1,-,TRBV10-3,-,CAISTDRLNTEAFF,TGTGCCATCAGCACCGACAGGTTGAACACTGAAGCTTTCTTT
TRBJ2-1,TRBD1,TRBV27,few,CASSLSDRGRGNEQFF,TGTGCCAGCAGTTTATCGGACAGGGGACGGGGCAATGAGCAGTTCTTC
TRBJ1-1,TRBD1,TRBV5-1,few,CASSLGDSQNTEAFF,TGCGCCAGCAGCTTGGGGGACAGCCAGAACACTGAAGCTTTCTTT
TRBJ2-7,TRBD1,TRBV6-5,-,CASSSRTGTYEQYF,TGTGCCAGCAGTTCCCGGACAGGAACCTACGAGCAGTACTTC
TRBJ1-2,TRBD1,TRBV28,-,CASSSPGQGRYGYTF,TGTGCCAGCAGTTCCCCCGGACAGGGAAGGTATGGCTACACCTTC
TRBJ2-7,TRBD2,TRBV2,-,CASSSGGDYEQYF,TGTGCCAGCTCAAGCGGGGGGGACTACGAGCAGTACTTC
TRBJ1-4,-,TRBV7-9,once,CASSRDGDNEKLFF,TGTGCCAGCAGCCGTGACGGAGATAATGAAAAACTGTTTTTT
TRBJ1-5,TRBD1,TRBV27,-,CASSLTRQGPPYPPQHF,TGTGCCAGCAGTTTAACTCGACAGGGTCCCCCTTATCCCCCCCAGCATTTT
TRBJ1-1,-,TRBV15,-,CATNKLQGRLNTEAFF,TGTGCCACCAACAAATTGCAGGGGCGGTTGAACACTGAAGCTTTCTTT
TRBJ1-4,-,TRBV6-5,-,CASSYVQGFNEKLFF,TGTGCCAGCAGTTACGTTCAGGGCTTTAATGAAAAACTGTTTTTT
TRBJ1-1,TRBD1,TRBV19,-,CASLDRGPTEAFF,TGTGCCAGTCTGGACAGGGGACCCACTGAAGCTTTCTTT
TRBJ1-6,-,TRBV12-3/TRBV12-4,few,CASSAESYSPLHF,TGTGCCAGCAGTGCCGAGTCCTATTCACCCCTCCACTTT
TRBJ2-7,-,TRBV5-6,-,CASFLNRAYEQYF,TGTGCCAGCTTTCTAAACAGGGCCTACGAGCAGTACTTC
TRBJ1-1,-,TRBV7-2,-,CASSLTGLDTEAFF,TGTGCCAGCAGCTTGACAGGACTAGACACTGAAGCTTTCTTT
TRBJ2-7,-,TRBV19,-,CASSMLAGNSYEQYF,TGTGCCAGTAGTATGTTGGCAGGCAACTCCTACGAGCAGTACTTC
TRBJ2-1,TRBD2,TRBV7-3,once,CASSFLPAGGRENEQFF,TGTGCCAGCAGCTTCCTACCAGCGGGGGGGCGTGAGAATGAGCAGTTCTTC
TRBJ2-7,-,TRBV6-5,-,CASSYTPASSYEQYF,TGTGCCAGCAGTTACACGCCGGCTAGCTCCTACGAGCAGTACTTC
TRBJ2-5,TRBD1,TRBV4-3,-,CASSLGQATIQETQYF,TGCGCCAGCAGCCTGGGACAGGCGACTATACAAGAGACCCAGTACTTC
TRBJ2-7,-,TRBV5-1,-,CASSLDPKSYEQYF,TGCGCCAGCAGCTTGGATCCCAAATCCTACGAGCAGTACTTC
TRBJ2-1,-,TRBV5-5,-,CASSTVLQRNEQFF,TGTGCCAGCAGCACTGTTCTGCAGCGGAACGAGCAGTTCTTC
TRBJ2-7,-,TRBV5-8,once,CASSLAGRVTYEQYF,TGTGCCAGCAGCTTGGCTGGCAGGGTAACCTACGAGCAGTACTTC
TRBJ2-5,TRBD2,TRBV19,-,CASGTSGVQETQYF,TGTGCCAGTGGGACTAGCGGTGTACAAGAGACCCAGTACTTC
TRBJ1-2,TRBD1,TRBV30,-,CAWSSGRGLTGYTF,TGTGCCTGGAGTTCAGGCAGGGGGCTGACTGGCTACACCTTC
TRBJ1-2,-,TRBV4-2,-,CASSQDTGGHYGYTF,TGTGCCAGCAGCCAAGATACTGGAGGACACTATGGCTACACCTTC
TRBJ1-2,-,TRBV19,-,CASSIDLSSSGSGYTF,TGTGCCAGTAGTATAGATCTGTCGTCGTCGGGGAGTGGCTACACCTTC
TRBJ1-3,-,TRBV18,-,CASAAAGAGNTIYF,TGTGCCAGCGCGGCGGCAGGGGCTGGAAACACCATATATTTT
TRBJ1-4,-,TRBV7-3,-,CASSLGGFANEKLFF,TGTGCCAGCAGCCTAGGAGGGTTTGCTAATGAAAAACTGTTTTTT
TRBJ2-7,TRBD2,TRBV5-6,few,CASSLGLAGAEQYF,TGTGCCAGCAGCTTGGGACTAGCGGGGGCAGAGCAGTACTTC
TRBJ2-7,TRBD2,TRBV2,-,CASSPTSGGAYEQYF,TGTGCCAGCAGTCCGACTAGCGGGGGGGCCTACGAGCAGTACTTC
TRBJ1-2,-,TRBV19,-,CASIGRGNNYGYTF,TGTGCCAGTATCGGCAGGGGCAATAACTATGGCTACACCTTC